This TCR beta chain was sequenced during a study of blood T cell repertoires in COVID-19. Assay used: immunoSEQ multiplex PCR; TCRdb lists only in-frame clones, some missing. The data show approximately 210,000 clones, with about 88% seen just once and 4.5% to 5.5% held by the top ten. This clonotype was sampled from a woman aged 40-49 years with acute or convalescent COVID-19. Sequences were obtained from peripheral blood.

In DNA, the CDR3 is TGTGCCAGTAGTTGGCAGAGGGACACTGAAGCTTTCTTT. It specifies CASSWQRDTEAFF. The rearrangement uses TRBV19 and TRBJ1-1; D is unclear. The germline V gene encodes CDR1 LNHDA and CDR2 SQIVND (reference sequence). Trimming stripped 5 bases from V and 3 bases from J, with 10 bases between. The CDR3 totals 13 residues. The variable domain in full, completed from reference TRBV19 and TRBJ1-1, reads DGGITQSPKYLFRKEGQNVTLSCEQNLNHDAMYWYRQDPGQGLRLIYYSQIVNDFQKGDIAEGYSVSREKKESFPLTVTSAQKNPTAFYLCASSWQRDTEAFFGQGTRLTVV.